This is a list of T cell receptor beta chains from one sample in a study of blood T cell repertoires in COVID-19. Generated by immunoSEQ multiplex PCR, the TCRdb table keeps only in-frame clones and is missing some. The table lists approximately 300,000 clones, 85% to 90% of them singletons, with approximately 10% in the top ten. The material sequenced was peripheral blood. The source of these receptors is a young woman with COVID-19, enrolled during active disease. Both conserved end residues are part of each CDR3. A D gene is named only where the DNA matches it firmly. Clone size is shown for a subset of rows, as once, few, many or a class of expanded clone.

CDR3 protein: CASSLDRGIGEQYF
CDR3 DNA: TGTGCCAGCAGCTTGGACAGGGGAATAGGCGAGCAGTACTTC
J gene: TRBJ2-7
D gene: TRBD1
clone size: NA
V gene: TRBV7-2

CDR3 protein: CASSEGSGQGTSEQFF
CDR3 DNA: TGCGCCAGCAGTGAGGGCTCGGGACAGGGTACTAGTGAGCAGTTCTTC
J gene: TRBJ2-1
D gene: TRBD1
clone size: NA
V gene: TRBV10-1

CDR3 protein: CAGEYTGELFF
CDR3 DNA: TGTGCCGGGGAGTACACCGGGGAGCTGTTTTTT
J gene: TRBJ2-2
D gene: NA
clone size: NA
V gene: TRBV2

CDR3 protein: CASSLLADNGYTF
CDR3 DNA: TGCGCCAGCAGCTTACTAGCAGACAACGGCTACACCTTC
J gene: TRBJ1-2
D gene: NA
clone size: once
V gene: TRBV5-1

CDR3 protein: CASSLWTGANEKLFF
CDR3 DNA: TGTGCCAGCAGTTTATGGACAGGGGCTAATGAAAAACTGTTTTTT
J gene: TRBJ1-4
D gene: TRBD1
clone size: NA
V gene: TRBV28

CDR3 protein: CASSIMNRVTDTQYF
CDR3 DNA: TGTGCCAGTAGTATCATGAACAGGGTCACAGATACGCAGTATTTT
J gene: TRBJ2-3
D gene: NA
clone size: NA
V gene: TRBV19

CDR3 protein: CASSARETQYF
CDR3 DNA: TGTGCCAGCAGTGCTCGAGAGACCCAGTACTTC
J gene: TRBJ2-5
D gene: NA
clone size: NA
V gene: TRBV25-1

CDR3 protein: CASSRGQLSEQFF
CDR3 DNA: TGCGCCAGCAGCCGGGGACAGCTCAGTGAGCAGTTCTTC
J gene: TRBJ2-1
D gene: TRBD1
clone size: NA
V gene: TRBV4-3

CDR3 protein: CASREERPYEQYF
CDR3 DNA: TGTGCCAGCAGGGAGGAGCGACCTTACGAGCAGTACTTC
J gene: TRBJ2-7
D gene: NA
clone size: once
V gene: TRBV6-1

CDR3 protein: CASSSTGYWTEAFF
CDR3 DNA: TGTGCCAGCAGCTCGACAGGGTATTGGACTGAAGCTTTCTTT
J gene: TRBJ1-1
D gene: TRBD1
clone size: NA
V gene: TRBV2

CDR3 protein: CASSPELRGGQPQHF
CDR3 DNA: TGTGCCAGCAGCCCAGAATTGAGGGGGGGTCAGCCCCAGCATTTT
J gene: TRBJ1-5
D gene: NA
clone size: NA
V gene: TRBV28

CDR3 protein: CASSLLPDSYEQYF
CDR3 DNA: TGTGCCAGCAGCTTATTACCGGACAGCTACGAGCAGTACTTC
J gene: TRBJ2-7
D gene: NA
clone size: NA
V gene: TRBV7-9

CDR3 protein: CASSRYDRVADTQYF
CDR3 DNA: TGTGCCAGCAGCCGATACGACAGGGTGGCAGATACGCAGTATTTT
J gene: TRBJ2-3
D gene: TRBD1
clone size: NA
V gene: TRBV6-6

CDR3 protein: CASSQTPNRGAYNEQFF
CDR3 DNA: TGCGCCAGCAGTCAAACCCCAAATCGGGGTGCCTACAATGAGCAGTTCTTC
J gene: TRBJ2-1
D gene: NA
clone size: NA
V gene: TRBV23-1

CDR3 protein: CAISLTGNRPENTEAFF
CDR3 DNA: TGTGCCATCAGTTTGACAGGTAACCGACCCGAGAACACTGAAGCTTTCTTT
J gene: TRBJ1-1
D gene: NA
clone size: NA
V gene: TRBV10-3

CDR3 protein: CASSPGTGVNEKLFF
CDR3 DNA: TGCGCCAGCAGCCCCGGGACAGGGGTGAATGAAAAACTGTTTTTT
J gene: TRBJ1-4
D gene: TRBD1
clone size: NA
V gene: TRBV5-1

CDR3 protein: CASSPPPFGTANQPQHF
CDR3 DNA: TGTGCCAGCAGCCCTCCCCCATTTGGGACAGCCAATCAGCCCCAGCATTTT
J gene: TRBJ1-5
D gene: TRBD1
clone size: NA
V gene: TRBV28

CDR3 protein: CASSPQAAYSPLHF
CDR3 DNA: TGTGCCAGCAGTCCTCAGGCAGCTTATTCACCCCTCCACTTT
J gene: TRBJ1-6
D gene: NA
clone size: NA
V gene: TRBV6-5

CDR3 protein: CASSPDGEAGNTIYF
CDR3 DNA: TGTGCCAGCAGCCCCGACGGGGAAGCTGGAAACACCATATATTTT
J gene: TRBJ1-3
D gene: NA
clone size: NA
V gene: TRBV7-9

CDR3 protein: CASSQGNEQFF
CDR3 DNA: TGCGCCAGCAGCCAGGGCAATGAGCAGTTCTTC
J gene: TRBJ2-1
D gene: NA
clone size: NA
V gene: TRBV5-1

CDR3 protein: CASSGLASKFF
CDR3 DNA: TGTGCCAGCAGCGGACTAGCTTCGAAGTTCTTC
J gene: TRBJ2-1
D gene: TRBD2
clone size: NA
V gene: TRBV6-5

CDR3 protein: CASSQARETQYF
CDR3 DNA: TGTGCCAGCAGCCAAGCTCGAGAGACCCAGTACTTC
J gene: TRBJ2-5
D gene: NA
clone size: NA
V gene: TRBV14

CDR3 protein: CASSPQDLSYNEQFF
CDR3 DNA: TGTGCCAGCAGTCCCCAGGACTTATCTTACAATGAGCAGTTCTTC
J gene: TRBJ2-1
D gene: NA
clone size: NA
V gene: TRBV6-6

CDR3 protein: CATSDPYQQDYTGELFF
CDR3 DNA: TGTGCCACCAGTGATCCCTATCAACAGGATTACACCGGGGAGCTGTTTTTT
J gene: TRBJ2-2
D gene: NA
clone size: few
V gene: TRBV24-1

CDR3 protein: CACTRGTGENYGYTF
CDR3 DNA: TGTGCCTGTACCCGGGGGACAGGTGAAAACTATGGCTACACCTTC
J gene: TRBJ1-2
D gene: TRBD1
clone size: few
V gene: TRBV30

CDR3 protein: CASSEVTLGDGTF
CDR3 DNA: TGTGCCAGCAGTGAAGTCACCCTAGGAGACGGAACATTT
J gene: TRBJ1-4
D gene: NA
clone size: NA
V gene: TRBV2

CDR3 protein: CASSNSAGQGTDTQYF
CDR3 DNA: TGTGCCAGCAGTAACTCCGCGGGACAGGGGACAGATACGCAGTATTTT
J gene: TRBJ2-3
D gene: TRBD1
clone size: NA
V gene: TRBV28

CDR3 protein: CASSPRTGGNEQFF
CDR3 DNA: TGTGCCAGCAGCCCACGGACAGGCGGCAATGAGCAGTTCTTC
J gene: TRBJ2-1
D gene: TRBD1
clone size: NA
V gene: TRBV9

CDR3 protein: CASSFTRDSNEQFF
CDR3 DNA: TGTGCCAGCAGCTTTACCAGGGACAGCAATGAGCAGTTCTTC
J gene: TRBJ2-1
D gene: TRBD1
clone size: NA
V gene: TRBV11-3

CDR3 protein: CASSSVPFETPGGQETQYF
CDR3 DNA: TGTGCCAGCAGCTCAGTCCCTTTCGAAACACCAGGGGGCCAAGAGACCCAGTACTTC
J gene: TRBJ2-5
D gene: TRBD1
clone size: NA
V gene: TRBV7-3

CDR3 protein: CASSPGGYYGYTF
CDR3 DNA: TGTGCCAGCAGTCCCGGGGGGTACTATGGCTACACCTTC
J gene: TRBJ1-2
D gene: NA
clone size: NA
V gene: TRBV12-3/TRBV12-4

CDR3 protein: CATSARGAGNQPQHF
CDR3 DNA: TGTGCCACCAGTGCCCGGGGGGCAGGCAATCAGCCCCAGCATTTT
J gene: TRBJ1-5
D gene: NA
clone size: once
V gene: TRBV24-1

CDR3 protein: CASRRSGEGGYTF
CDR3 DNA: TGTGCCAGCAGGAGGTCAGGGGAAGGTGGCTACACCTTC
J gene: TRBJ1-2
D gene: NA
clone size: NA
V gene: TRBV6-5

CDR3 protein: CASSEARTFPNTEAFF
CDR3 DNA: TGTGCCAGCAGTGAAGCGCGCACTTTTCCGAACACTGAAGCTTTCTTT
J gene: TRBJ1-1
D gene: NA
clone size: NA
V gene: TRBV2

CDR3 protein: CASSYRAGINSPLHF
CDR3 DNA: TGTGCCAGCAGTTACAGGGCAGGGATTAATTCACCCCTCCACTTT
J gene: TRBJ1-6
D gene: NA
clone size: few
V gene: TRBV6-7